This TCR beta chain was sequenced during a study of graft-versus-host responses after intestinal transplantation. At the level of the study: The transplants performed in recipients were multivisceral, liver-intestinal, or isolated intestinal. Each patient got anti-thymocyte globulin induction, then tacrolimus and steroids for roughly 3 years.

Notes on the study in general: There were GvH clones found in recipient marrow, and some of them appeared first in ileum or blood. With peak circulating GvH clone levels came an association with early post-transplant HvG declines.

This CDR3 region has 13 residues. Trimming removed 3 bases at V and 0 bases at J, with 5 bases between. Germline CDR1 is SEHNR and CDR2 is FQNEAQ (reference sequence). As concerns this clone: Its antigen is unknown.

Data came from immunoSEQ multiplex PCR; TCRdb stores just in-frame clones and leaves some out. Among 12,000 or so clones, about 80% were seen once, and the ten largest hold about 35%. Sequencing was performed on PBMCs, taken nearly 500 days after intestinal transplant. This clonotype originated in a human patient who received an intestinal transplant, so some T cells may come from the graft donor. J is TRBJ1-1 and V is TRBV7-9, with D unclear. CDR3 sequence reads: CASSFMMNTEAFF. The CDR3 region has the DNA TGTGCCAGCAGCTTTATGATGAACACTGAAGCTTTCTTT.